Below, 26 T cell receptor beta chains from the same sample are listed, as sequenced in a study of T-cell memory formation after mild COVID-19. In TCRdb, the 5' RACE reads were re-called with MiXCR into one record per CDR3 protein. The sample includes approximately 88,000 distinct CDR3 sequences, approximately 25% seen only once; the top ten take roughly 39%. Sequences were obtained from PBMCs or a T cell subset sorted from them (not recorded which). These TCRs come from a man aged 18 to 29 who had mild COVID-19 (a few samples of this study predate the infection). Cell type and time point are not known.

This clonotype came up many times. V gene TRBV14 combines with J gene TRBJ2-7; D is perhaps TRBD1 or TRBD2 (6 bases each). The CDR3 length is 17 residues. Germline-derived CDR1 and CDR2 are SGHDN and FVKESK. V lost 3 bases and J 0 bases, leaving 18 bases between the germline ends. DNA for the CDR3: TGTGCCAGCAGCCACCGGAGGGAGGACAGCGGCTCCTACGAGCAGTACGTC. Amino acid sequence: CASSHRREDSGSYEQYV.

This clonotype was seen only a few times. The chain links TRBV7-7 to TRBJ2-7, with a weak D call TRBD1 (6 bases). The CDR3 is 13 amino acids. Trimming removed 5 bases from V and 3 bases from J, with 11 bases in between. The germline V gene has CDR1 SSHAT and CDR2 FNYEAQ (reference sequence). As DNA, the CDR3 is TGTGCCAGCAGCCTGGGACACGACTACGAGCAGTACTTC. Its protein is CASSLGHDYEQYF.

This clonotype has a handful of counts. This rearrangement joins TRBV20-1 to TRBJ2-7; no firm D call. Germline-derived CDR1 and CDR2 are DFQATT and SNEGSKA (reference sequence). V was clipped by 0 bases and J by 1 base, with 13 bases between them. The CDR3 consists of 15 residues. The CDR3 spells CSARDPGHLSYEQYF. The CDR3 nucleotides read TGCAGTGCTAGAGACCCGGGTCATCTTTCCTACGAGCAGTACTTC.

The chain uses TRBV27 and TRBJ2-3, with D maybe TRBD1 (5 bases). Trimming stripped 4 bases from V and 5 bases from J, with 16 bases between. CDR3 length equals 15 residues. Germline CDR1 MNHEY, CDR2 SMNVEV (reference sequence). The CDR3 region has the DNA TGTGCCAGCAGTTGGGGTACACAGGCAGGAGATACGCAGTATTTT. Protein: CASSWGTQAGDTQYF.

The sample holds a few counts of this clonotype. The V call is TRBV21-1, the J call TRBJ2-7; the table calls TRBD1, which could not be checked here. TRBV21-1 constitutes a pseudogene. The CDR3 totals 14 residues. The DNA for the CDR3 is TGTGCCAGCAGTAAGGGGCAGAAAATCTACGAGCAGTACTTC. It specifies CASSKGQKIYEQYF.

This chain uses TRBV2 with TRBJ2-5; 8 bases map to TRBD1. The CDR3 runs 16 residues. The germline V gene encodes CDR1 SNHLY and CDR2 FYNNEI. V lost 6 bases, J lost 2 bases, and 11 bases stayed unmatched. The CDR3 DNA reads as TGTGCCAGCAGGCCGAATAGGGACAGGCCACAAGAGACCCAGTACTTC. As protein: CASRPNRDRPQETQYF.

The chain joins TRBV7-9 to TRBJ1-1, with D uncertain. With 3 bases removed from V and 5 bases from J, the gap between germline ends came to 7 bases. Germline CDR1 SEHNR, CDR2 FQNEAQ (reference sequence). This CDR3 comprises 12 residues. CDR3 sequence (DNA): TGTGCCAGCAGCTTCCAAAGTACTGAAGCTTTCTTT. It specifies CASSFQSTEAFF. Supplemented by reference TRBV7-9 and TRBJ1-1, the full variable domain reads DTGVSQNPRHKITKRGQNVTFRCDPISEHNRLYWYRQTLGQGPEFLTYFQNEAQLEKSRLLSDRFSAERPKGSFSTLEIQRTEQGDSAMYLCASSFQSTEAFFGQGTRLTVV.

The chain combines TRBV6-1 with TRBJ1-1, with 9 bases lining up with TRBD1. The CDR3 runs to 13 residues. Trimming took 10 bases from V and 3 from J; bases not matched to a gene: 6. Germline V gene data show CDR1 as MNHNS and CDR2 as SASEGT. The CDR3 here is CATRTGVYTEAFF. DNA of the CDR3: TGTGCCACCCGGACAGGGGTGTACACTGAAGCTTTCTTT.

There are a few counts of this clonotype. The rearrangement links TRBV4-2 to TRBJ2-7; D uncertain. The CDR3 contains 13 residues. V was cut by 1 base and J by 2 bases, with 6 bases left in between. Germline CDR1 is LGHNA and CDR2 is YNFKEQ. In DNA, the CDR3 is TGTGCCAGCAGCCAAGGGTCCCCCTACGAGCAGTACTTC. It translates to CASSQGSPYEQYF.

This clonotype was picked up a small number of times. The V and J genes are TRBV7-6 and TRBJ2-4; D not certain. CDR3 length: 13 residues. V was pared by 1 base and J by 8 bases, with 9 bases between. Germline V CDR1 and CDR2: SGHVS, FNYEAQ. The CDR3 DNA follows: TGTGCCAGCAGCTTAGAAATGTGGGACATTCAGTACTTC. Amino acids: CASSLEMWDIQYF.

Ten or more counts support this clonotype. The chain links TRBV29-1 to TRBJ2-3; D ambiguous. The CDR3 runs to 13 residues. V was cut by 5 bases and J by 2 bases, with 11 bases left in between. Germline V CDR1 and CDR2: SQVTM, ANQGSEA. As DNA, the CDR3 is TGCAGCGTTCCCATACTCCTCACAGATACGCAGTATTTT. It yields the protein CSVPILLTDTQYF.

J is TRBJ2-7 and V is TRBV7-8; tentatively, D is TRBD2 (5 bases). From germline, CDR1 is SGHVS and CDR2 FQNEAQ. With 5 bases removed from V and 2 bases from J, the gap between germline ends came to 13 bases. The CDR3 spans 14 residues. CDR3 loop: CASSPGVRAYEQYV. CDR3 sequence (DNA): TGTGCCAGCAGCCCCGGCGTGAGGGCCTACGAGCAGTACGTC.

This clonotype showed up just a few times. The chain joins TRBV5-6 to TRBJ2-7; D may be TRBD1 (6 bases). V shed 3 bases and J shed 4 bases, with 20 bases lying between them. The V gene's germline CDR1 is SGHDT and CDR2 YYEEEE. CDR3 size: 16 residues. This CDR3 is CASSSGGLDRAYEQYV. CDR3 nucleotide sequence: TGTGCCAGCAGCTCCGGAGGTCTGGACAGAGCTTACGAGCAGTACGTC.

The gene calls are TRBV12-3 or TRBV12-4 and TRBJ2-1; the D gene is possibly TRBD2 (7 bases). CDR3 length equals 16 residues. V was clipped by 5 bases and J by 0 bases, with 14 bases between them. CDR3 coding DNA: TGTGCCAGCAGTCCCGGACAGCGGGGCTCCTACAATGAGCAGTTCTTC. Its translation is CASSPGQRGSYNEQFF.

This clonotype has just a few counts. The rearrangement joins TRBV7-2 to TRBJ1-1; no clear D gene. The CDR3 loop spans 14 amino acids. Trimming stripped 5 bases from V and 7 bases from J, with 17 bases between. Germline V gene data show CDR1 as SGHTA and CDR2 as FQGNSA. DNA of the CDR3: TGTGCCAGCAGCCTCGGAATCTTGTGGGGTGAAGCTTTCTTT. Protein product: CASSLGILWGEAFF.

The chain joins TRBV6-5 to TRBJ2-3, with 10 bases lining up with TRBD2. The CDR3 sequence is 16 residues long. J lost 6 bases, V lost 5 bases, and 11 bases had no gene match. Per germline, CDR1 MNHEY and CDR2 SVGAGI. CDR3 residues: CASSQLAGALRDTQYF. CDR3 DNA sequence: TGTGCCAGCAGTCAGCTAGCGGGGGCCCTTAGGGATACGCAGTATTTT.

This clonotype turned up a few times. V is TRBV4-3 and J is TRBJ2-1, with 12 bases lining up with TRBD2. The CDR3 is made up of 13 amino acids. Germline trimming cut 4 bases from V and 10 bases from J; bases unmatched to any gene: 2. CDR1 is LGHNA and CDR2 is YSLEER in the germline V gene. DNA of the CDR3: TGCGCCAGCAGCCTGGGGACTAGCGGGGAGCAGTTCTTC. It yields the protein CASSLGTSGEQFF.

This clonotype has only a few counts. This chain joins TRBV5-6 and TRBJ2-3, with 14 bases lining up with TRBD2. Germline lookup yields CDR1 SGHDT and CDR2 YYEEEE. The CDR3 is made up of 16 amino acids. The J segment lost 6 bases and the V segment lost 4 bases, leaving 7 bases of the junction unmatched. CDR3 loop: CASSKTSGGASDTQYF. The CDR3, as DNA: TGTGCCAGCAGCAAGACTAGCGGGGGGGCCTCGGATACGCAGTATTTT.

This chain connects TRBV12-3 or TRBV12-4 to TRBJ1-2, with no clear D. Trimming left V 10 bases short and J 8 bases short, with 20 bases between. The CDR3 is 13 residues long. CDR3 in amino acids: CATSDGLLIGYTF. Written as DNA, the CDR3 is TGTGCCACCTCGGACGGACTTTTGATCGGCTACACCTTC.

This clonotype has only a few counts. The V gene is TRBV6-2 or TRBV6-3, the J gene TRBJ2-1; D is perhaps TRBD1 (6 bases). Germline CDR1 MNHEY, CDR2 SVGEGT. The CDR3 extends over 13 amino acids. Trimming left V 7 bases short and J 9 bases short, with 16 bases between. The CDR3: CASTSGLGAEQFF. The CDR3 bases are TGTGCCAGCACCTCCGGCCTGGGGGCTGAGCAGTTCTTC.

The CDR3 is CASSATSGGMETQYF. The CDR3, as DNA: TGTGCCAGCAGCGCAACTAGCGGGGGGATGGAGACCCAGTACTTC. The chain couples TRBV27 to TRBJ2-5; 12 bases align to TRBD2. This CDR3 contains 15 residues. The germline V gene has CDR1 MNHEY and CDR2 SMNVEV (reference sequence). With 6 bases clipped from V and 5 bases from J, the junction kept 7 bases outside the gene matches.

The rearrangement uses TRBV4-2 and TRBJ2-3; D not resolved. The CDR3 extends over 16 amino acids. V lost 0 bases to trimming and J lost 2 bases, with 12 bases between them. Germline V CDR1 and CDR2: LGHNA, YNFKEQ. CDR3 in DNA: TGTGCCAGCAGCCAAGAATTCCGATTGGTCACAGATACGCAGTATTTT. Its translation: CASSQEFRLVTDTQYF.

The chain recombines TRBV7-6 with TRBJ2-2, with D unclear. The germline gives CDR1 SGHVS, CDR2 FNYEAQ. Trimming took 5 bases from V and 6 from J, leaving 13 bases between them. The CDR3 consists of 14 residues. As DNA, the CDR3 is TGTGCCAGCAGCCCTGGCCCTCCCGCCGGGGAGCTGTTTTTT. Protein product: CASSPGPPAGELFF.

This chain uses TRBV7-9 with TRBJ2-2; 7 nucleotides line up with TRBD1. Per germline, CDR1 SEHNR and CDR2 FQNEAQ (reference sequence). V was clipped by 6 bases and J by 6 bases; unmatched bases: 4. The CDR3 consists of 13 residues. This chain's CDR3 is CASSTGVPGELFF. CDR3 nucleotides: TGTGCCAGCAGTACAGGGGTCCCCGGGGAGCTGTTTTTT.

This clonotype was counted only a few times. This chain uses TRBV5-1 with TRBJ2-3; 12 bases fit TRBD2. V was clipped by 0 bases and J by 2 bases; unmatched bases: 7. Germline assignment: CDR1 SGHRS and CDR2 YFSETQ. This CDR3 contains 18 residues. CDR3 protein: CASSLGLAGAIPTDTQYF. CDR3 DNA: TGCGCCAGCAGCTTGGGACTAGCGGGGGCCATACCCACAGATACGCAGTATTTT.

V usage is TRBV4-1 and J usage is TRBJ2-3; D is possibly TRBD1 or TRBD2 (5 bases each). The V end lost 0 bases, the J end lost 4 bases, and 11 bases lay between the germline ends. This CDR3 spans 15 amino acids. Germline CDR1 is MGHRA and CDR2 is YSYEKL. The CDR3 DNA reads as TGCGCCAGCAGCCAAGACATGGGGGATTCAGATACGCAGTATTTT. It codes for CASSQDMGDSDTQYF.